The 5 T cell receptor beta chains below come from one sample, sequenced in a study of blood T cell repertoires in COVID-19. Repertoires were generated with immunoSEQ multiplex PCR, while TCRdb's copy carries only in-frame clones and drops some. This sample has roughly 110,000 clones, with roughly 83% found just once. The specimen was peripheral blood. These receptors came from a woman in her 70s with acute or convalescent COVID-19.

The chain links TRBV6-5 to TRBJ2-3; D possibly corresponds to TRBD2 (5 bases). Germline CDR1 MNHEY, CDR2 SVGAGI. V lost 6 bases and J lost 1, with 8 bases in between. The CDR3 totals 13 residues. The CDR3 nucleotides read TGTGCCAGCAGGAGCGGTGGCACAGATACGCAGTATTTT. This translates into CASRSGGTDTQYF.

V gene TRBV12-3 or TRBV12-4 combines with J gene TRBJ1-5; D might be TRBD1 (5 bases). V shed 1 base and J shed 11 bases, with 12 bases lying between them. The CDR3 loop spans 13 amino acids. CDR3 residues: CASSLGQPHAQHF. CDR3 in DNA: TGTGCCAGCAGTTTAGGACAGCCTCATGCCCAGCATTTT.

CDR3 nucleotide sequence: TGTGCCAGTAGTGTGACAGGGTCAACCTACGAGCAGTACTTC. Translated: CASSVTGSTYEQYF. The chain has TRBV19 and TRBJ2-7, with 7 bases identical to TRBD1. Germline V gene sequence: CDR1 LNHDA, CDR2 SQIVND (reference sequence). After removal of 5 bases from V and 2 bases from J, the junction contained 6 bases not matched to a gene. CDR3 length: 14 residues.

This chain links TRBV7-6 with TRBJ2-1, with 11 bases aligning to TRBD2. J gave up 7 bases and V 1 base, and 3 bases lay outside the gene matches. The CDR3 has 15 residues. Per germline, CDR1 SGHVS and CDR2 FNYEAQ. CDR3 amino acids: CASSLVSGGGNEQFF. The CDR3 DNA is TGTGCCAGCAGCTTAGTTAGCGGGGGGGGAAATGAGCAGTTCTTC.

The chain links TRBV11-2 to TRBJ1-6, with a possible D match to TRBD1 (5 bases). V was pared by 1 base and J by 4 bases, with 8 bases between. Germline V lookup: CDR1 SGHAT, CDR2 FQNNGV. The CDR3 consists of 15 residues. The CDR3 loop reads CASSLGTGYNSPLHF. CDR3 in DNA: TGTGCCAGCAGCTTAGGAACAGGATATAATTCACCCCTCCACTTT.